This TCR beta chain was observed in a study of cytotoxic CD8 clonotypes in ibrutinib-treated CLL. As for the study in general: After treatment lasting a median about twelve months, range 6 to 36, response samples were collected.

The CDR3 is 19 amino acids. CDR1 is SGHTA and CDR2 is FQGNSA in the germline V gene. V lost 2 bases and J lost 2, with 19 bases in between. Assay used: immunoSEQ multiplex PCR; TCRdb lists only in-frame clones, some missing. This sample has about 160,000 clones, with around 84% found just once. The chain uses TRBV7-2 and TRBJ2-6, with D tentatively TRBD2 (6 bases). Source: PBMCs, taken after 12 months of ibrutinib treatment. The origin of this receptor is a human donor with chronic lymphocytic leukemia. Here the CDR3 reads CASSLFGAGFRPGANVLTF. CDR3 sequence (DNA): TGTGCCAGCAGCTTATTTGGTGCGGGATTCCGTCCTGGGGCCAACGTCCTGACTTTC.